The 17 T cell receptor beta chains presented below share a single source sample, sequenced in a study of tumor-infiltrating lymphocytes in primary liver carcinoma. Starting from 500 ng of total RNA, TCR beta cDNA was produced with a primer in the constant region. The TCR beta library was amplified through three nested multiplex PCR rounds in a modified ARM-PCR procedure. Rounds one and two of PCR, each of around 9 cycles, were primed with TRBV1-TRBV30 forward primers and a C-beta reverse primer. TCRdb passed the multiplex PCR reads through MiXCR, listing each CDR3 protein once. The sample includes approximately 73,000 distinct CDR3 sequences, roughly three quarters of them seen just once. Extraction of RNA together with DNA used roughly 19-31 mg of unsorted bulk tissue. The sequencing input was liver tumor tissue from sampling region 4. Subset noted: tumor region T4, right-lateral pole. Every receptor here comes from a man in his forties with primary liver carcinoma and hepatitis B virus infection.

This clonotype was detected a few times. This sequence joins TRBV2 and TRBJ2-1, with D unclear. Germline V gives CDR1 SNHLY, CDR2 FYNNEI. This CDR3 is 13 amino acids long. The ends were cut back, 3 bases at V and 8 bases at J, with 11 bases in the middle. The CDR3 sequence is CASSEGWADEQFF. CDR3 bases: TGTGCCAGCAGTGAGGGGTGGGCGGATGAGCAGTTCTTC. The complete variable domain, with remaining parts taken from reference TRBV2 and TRBJ2-1, reads EPEVTQTPSHQVTQMGQEVILRCVPISNHLYFYWYRQILGQKVEFLVSFYNNEISEKSEIFDDQFSVERPDGSNFTLKIRSTKLEDSAMYFCASSEGWADEQFFGPGTRLTVL.

This clonotype was found many times. J is TRBJ2-1 and V is TRBV6-6, with D maybe TRBD1 (6 bases). The ends were cut back, 7 bases at V and 6 bases at J, with 16 bases in the middle. The CDR3 is 14 residues long. Per germline, CDR1 MNHNY and CDR2 SVGAGI (reference sequence). CDR3 sequence: CASTRSTGANEQFF. The CDR3, as DNA: TGTGCCAGCACGCGCTCGACAGGCGCCAATGAGCAGTTCTTC.

The chain couples TRBV9 to TRBJ2-1; the D gene is possibly TRBD2 (5 bases). CDR3 length equals 15 residues. Germline V CDR1 and CDR2: SGDLS, YYNGEE. The V end lost 7 bases, the J end lost 6 bases, and 20 bases lay between the germline ends. CDR3 region: CASGASQRNSNEQFF. As DNA, the CDR3 is TGTGCCAGCGGCGCCTCACAGCGGAACTCCAATGAGCAGTTCTTC.

Note on this clonotype: One junction end disagrees with the germline gene, perhaps due to a read error. CDR3 protein: CASSLAGVRENTEAVF. For the CDR3, the DNA is TGTGCCAGCAGCTTGGCGGGAGTACGTGAGAACACTGAAGCTGTCTTT. This chain joins TRBV5-6 and TRBJ1-1; D is unresolved. In germline, CDR1 is SGHDT, CDR2 YYEEEE. The CDR3 extends over 16 amino acids.

The rearrangement joins TRBV9 to TRBJ1-5; 7 bases align to TRBD1. The germline gives CDR1 SGDLS, CDR2 YYNGEE. V lost 2 bases to trimming and J lost 8 bases; unmatched junction nucleotides: 10. The length of the CDR3 is 15 residues. CDR3 sequence: CASSVTGVGGEPQHF. For the CDR3, the DNA is TGTGCCAGCAGCGTCACAGGGGTGGGGGGGGAGCCCCAGCATTTT.

As regards this clonotype: This clone may be a read error of a much larger clone one base away. The J gene is TRBJ1-5, the V gene TRBV30, with 7 bases fitting TRBD1. CDR3 length: 15 residues. The V gene's germline CDR1 is GTSNPN and CDR2 SVGIG (reference sequence). Trimming at V came to 0 bases and at J to 4 bases, leaving 6 bases not matched to a gene. CDR3 residues: CAWSVGGRGNQPQHF. Written as DNA, the CDR3 is TGTGCCTGGAGTGTAGGGGGCAGGGGGAATCAGCCCCAGCATTTT. The whole variable domain, remainder taken from reference TRBV30 and TRBJ1-5, is SQTIHQWPATLVQPVGSPLSLECTVEGTSNPNLYWYRQAAGRGLQLLFYSVGIGQISSEVPQNLSASRPQDRQFILSSKKLLLSDSGFYLCAWSVGGRGNQPQHFGDGTRLSIL.

Points on this clonotype: A read error may account for a junction end that differs from germline. This rearrangement joins TRBV11-2 to TRBJ2-3; TRBD2 might be the D (5 bases). The CDR3 loop spans 16 amino acids. Germline CDR1 is SGHAT and CDR2 is FQNNGV. CDR3 sequence (DNA): TGTGCCGGCAGCTTAGTAACGAGAGGGCCAACAGATACGCAGTATTTT. Protein: CAGSLVTRGPTDTQYF.

Many counts were recorded for this clonotype. The V and J genes are TRBV19 and TRBJ2-1; 8 nucleotides line up with TRBD2. Germline CDR1 and CDR2: LNHDA and SQIVND (reference sequence). CDR3 length: 15 residues. J gave up 4 bases and V 3 bases, and 5 bases lay outside the gene matches. In nucleotides, the CDR3 is TGTGCCAGTAGTATGGTGACTAGCGTGTACAATGAGCAGTTCTTC. Encoded protein: CASSMVTSVYNEQFF.

A word on this clonotype: The junction and the germline gene differ at one end; a read error may be behind it. The V gene is TRBV14, the J gene TRBJ2-5; D is unclear. This CDR3 has 12 residues. CDR1 and CDR2 from the germline V gene are SGHDN and FVKESK. The CDR3: CFSSQVAKAKNF. CDR3 coding DNA: TGTTTCAGCAGCCAAGTTGCTAAGGCGAAGAATTTC. Variable domain in full (rest from reference TRBV14 and TRBJ2-5): EAGVTQFPSHSVIEKGQTVTLRCDPISGHDNLYWYRRVMGKEIKFLLHFVKESKQDESGMPNNRFLAERTGGTYSTLKVQPAELEDSGVYFCFSSQVAKAKNFGPGTRLLVL.

On this clonotype: One end of the junction fails to match germline, which may point to a read error. The chain uses TRBV4-1 and TRBJ1-2, with 8 bases lining up with TRBD1. The CDR3 has 17 amino acids. Germline assignment: CDR1 MGHRA and CDR2 YSYEKL. The CDR3 region has the DNA TGCGCCAGCAGCCAAGAAGTCAACAGGGGGAGGAACCATGGCTACATCTTC. It encodes CASSQEVNRGRNHGYIF.

To note about this clonotype: As the CDR3 is not closed by the conserved phenylalanine or tryptophan, this likely results from a read error. V and J are TRBV5-1 and TRBJ2-1, with D possibly TRBD1 on 6 matching bases. Germline-derived CDR1 and CDR2 are SGHRS and YFSETQ. The CDR3 length is 13 residues. The ends were cut back, 7 bases at V and 9 bases at J, with 17 bases in the middle. CDR3 nucleotides: TGCGCCAGCTCTGGGGGCGAAGGGGGTGAGCAGTTCCTC. Translated: CASSGGEGGEQFL.

This clonotype was seen many times. The V call is TRBV6-5, the J call TRBJ2-5; D possibly uses TRBD1 or TRBD2 (5 bases each). The V gene's germline CDR1 is MNHEY and CDR2 SVGAGI. The CDR3 consists of 14 residues. Deletions cut 2 bases from V and 2 bases from J, with 9 bases between. The CDR3 region is CASSYGTSQETQYF. The CDR3 DNA reads TGTGCCAGCAGTTACGGGACCTCTCAAGAGACCCAGTACTTC.

A single count supports this clonotype. Sequence at one end of the junction differs from germline and may be a read error. V gene TRBV6-1 combines with J gene TRBJ1-5; D not certain. Germline V lookup: CDR1 MNHNS, CDR2 SASEGT. The length of the CDR3 is 13 residues. The DNA of the CDR3 is TGTGCCATCAGTGAAGCTTACCATCAACCCCAGCATTTT. It translates to CAISEAYHQPQHF.

Details on this clonotype: A read error may account for a junction end that differs from germline. The chain uses TRBV11-2 and TRBJ2-4; the D call may be TRBD1 or TRBD2 (5 bases each). Germline assignment: CDR1 SGHAT and CDR2 FQNNGV. The CDR3 is 16 amino acids. The CDR3 sequence is CASILDSGLAKTIQYF. DNA for the CDR3: TGTGCTAGCATCTTAGATTCGGGGCTAGCCAAAACCATTCAGTACTTC.

This clonotype has at least ten counts. The rearrangement links TRBV6-1 to TRBJ1-1, with D possibly being TRBD1 (5 bases). Germline CDR1 is MNHNS and CDR2 is SASEGT. This CDR3 has 15 amino acids. V lost 2 bases, J lost 10 bases, and 20 bases lay in between. The CDR3 DNA reads TGTGCCAGCAGTGAATACAGGAACTCTGTCAACTCAGCTTTCTTT. Protein sequence: CASSEYRNSVNSAFF.

This clonotype was seen a few times. A much larger clonotype is one base distant, so this may be a read error. The chain joins TRBV7-9 to TRBJ1-1; D gene uncertain. CDR1 is SEHNR, CDR2 FQNEAQ, per germline (reference sequence). The CDR3 contains 12 residues. This CDR3 reads CAGSYQTQEAFF. CDR3 coding DNA: TGTGCCGGCAGCTACCAAACCCAGGAAGCTTTCTTT.

This clonotype appeared a few times. V usage is TRBV2 and J usage is TRBJ2-7; D remains ambiguous. V was pared by 8 bases and J by 3 bases, with 14 bases between. Germline lookup yields CDR1 SNHLY and CDR2 FYNNEI. The CDR3 has 13 amino acids. The CDR3 nucleotides read TGTGCCAGCTCCGAGGAGACGAACTACGAGCAGTACTTC. Protein product: CASSEETNYEQYF.